This is a list of T cell receptor beta chains from one sample in a study of T-cell reconstitution after alpha-beta-depleted transplantation in children. TCRdb passed the PCR reads through MiXCR, listing each CDR3 protein once. The table has 97,000 or so distinct CDR3 sequences, around 6% seen once. Specimen: PBMCs, mostly from graft donor cells, collected 60 days after TCRalphabeta/CD19-depleted stem cell transplant. The receptors derive from a female patient aged 2 to 10 who had a stem cell transplant for Fanconi anemia, so the T cells may come from the graft donor. Both conserved end residues are part of each CDR3. Fields, in order: J gene, V gene, D gene, clone size, CDR3 protein. A D gene is named only where the DNA matches it firmly. Rows give clone size only sometimes, using once, few, many, or a class for an expanded clone.

>TRBJ2-4|TRBV15|TRBD2|.
CATSRGLAGEGGNIQYF
>TRBJ2-1|TRBV5-1|.|many
CASSLIFRSSYNEQFF
>TRBJ1-1|TRBV12-3/TRBV12-4|.|.
CASMPNPGGTEAFF
>TRBJ2-5|TRBV5-1|TRBD2|many
CASSSTSAQETQYF
>TRBJ2-5|TRBV6-5|.|few
CASSTGQETQYF
>TRBJ1-2|TRBV10-3|.|many
CAISAGTRLDHYGYTF
>TRBJ2-1|TRBV12-3/TRBV12-4|TRBD2|many
CASSSGSVGNEQFF
>TRBJ2-7|TRBV7-2|TRBD2|few
CASSLGGGSTYEQYF
>TRBJ2-7|TRBV6-1|TRBD2|many
CAIAGVIEQYF
>TRBJ2-2|TRBV7-9|TRBD2|many
CASGYSGIHPGELFF
>TRBJ2-1|TRBV3-1|.|.
CASSQDWIPGNEQFF
>TRBJ2-7|TRBV5-1|TRBD1|few
CASSPGLTGWGEQYF
>TRBJ2-2|TRBV27|.|many
CASSSNRAIGELFF
>TRBJ1-2|TRBV12-3/TRBV12-4|TRBD1|many
CASSKGQSYGYTF
>TRBJ1-1|TRBV18|TRBD1|.
CASSPRAGGNTEAFF
>TRBJ2-7|TRBV5-4|.|.
CASSSRDAKRYEQYF
>TRBJ2-7|TRBV5-1|.|many
CASSLDRQGASYEQYF
>TRBJ2-7|TRBV6-1|.|many
CASSDSAWYYEQYF
>TRBJ2-5|TRBV10-3|TRBD1|many
CAISWGQGEETQYF
>TRBJ2-2|TRBV7-8|.|many
CASSLLRTGELFF
>TRBJ2-7|TRBV5-1|TRBD1|.
CASSFGTGVYEQYF
>TRBJ2-7|TRBV14|.|many
CASSRGRGYEQYF
>TRBJ2-3|TRBV5-1|TRBD2|.
CASSSAQPGTSPDTQYF
>TRBJ2-7|TRBV5-6|TRBD1|many
CASSLLRQGNDEQYF
>TRBJ2-6|TRBV7-3|.|.
CASSRSHSGANVLTF
>TRBJ2-1|TRBV3-1|.|many
CASSHFPQRPNEQFF
>TRBJ2-3|TRBV5-6|.|many
CASSLKGSTDTQYF
>TRBJ2-3|TRBV7-2|TRBD2|.
CASSPVGTSGDTQYF
>TRBJ2-3|TRBV2|TRBD2|many
CASSGATSGSTDTQYF
>TRBJ1-2|TRBV7-9|.|many
CANHHLARRCYGYTF
>TRBJ2-3|TRBV27|.|few
CASTARGSTDTQYF
>TRBJ1-5|TRBV21-1|.|many
CASSKAPGQVGNQPQHF
>TRBJ1-5|TRBV7-8|.|.
CASSRHWNQPQHF
>TRBJ2-1|TRBV7-3|TRBD2|many
CASSLASGNEQFF
>TRBJ2-3|TRBV11-2|.|many
CASSAGTTDTQYF
>TRBJ1-5|TRBV29-1|TRBD1|many
CSAVSGGGQPQHF
>TRBJ2-7|TRBV23-1|TRBD2|.
CASSRLALYEQYF
>TRBJ2-1|TRBV30|.|many
CAWSVFGYEQFF
>TRBJ2-2|TRBV28|TRBD2|.
CASGITGTSRAGELFF
>TRBJ2-5|TRBV7-2|TRBD2|few
CASSLVRGGRETQYF
>TRBJ1-5|TRBV2|.|few
CASSFRDPHNFYQPQHF
>TRBJ2-7|TRBV18|.|few
CASSPLGEERYF
>TRBJ2-2|TRBV7-9|.|.
CASSLGNPRGTTGELFF
>TRBJ2-7|TRBV7-2|TRBD1|.
CASSLVRPGGYEQYF
>TRBJ2-5|TRBV20-1|TRBD1|many
CSANGQGARETQYF
>TRBJ2-3|TRBV28|.|few
CASSPPTTTGYTDTQYF
>TRBJ2-2|TRBV24-1|TRBD1|many
CATSDSSGQATTGELFF
>TRBJ1-6|TRBV4-2|.|few
CASSLERVDSPLHF
>TRBJ1-4|TRBV29-1|.|many
CSAGAFATNEKLFF
>TRBJ1-1|TRBV5-1|.|many
CASSDTAGRINTEAFF
>TRBJ1-2|TRBV28|.|.
CASRAGTYPGYTF
>TRBJ2-3|TRBV28|TRBD2|few
CASSLGSGIGDTQYF
>TRBJ2-7|TRBV12-3/TRBV12-4|.|many
CASPFNVLTGNATYEQYF